The 8 T cell receptor beta chains listed next were all sequenced from one sample in a study of breast tumors, draining lymph nodes, adjacent tissues. TCRdb re-called the multiplex PCR reads through MiXCR, storing one row per CDR3 protein. Of roughly 11,000 distinct CDR3 sequences in the sample, less than 60% were seen once. Sample: breast tumor tissue. These receptor sequences come from a female donor with breast cancer. Some clones in this sample may be carry-over from other donors' samples.

A few counts support this clonotype. The chain uses TRBV6-1 and TRBJ1-5, with 7 nucleotides matching TRBD1. There are 15 residues in the CDR3. J gave up 3 bases and V 5 bases, and 7 bases lay outside the gene matches. The V gene's germline CDR1 is MNHNS and CDR2 SASEGT. CDR3 protein: CASSFRQGSNQPQHF. The CDR3 DNA reads TGTGCCAGCAGTTTCCGACAGGGTTCCAATCAGCCCCAGCATTTT.

The chain has TRBV24-1 and TRBJ2-1; D ambiguous. The CDR3 covers 17 residues. V was trimmed by 2 bases and J by 6 bases, leaving 19 bases between them. Germline CDR1 reads KGHDR; CDR2 reads SFDVKD. The CDR3 reads CATSDSLAGPARNEQFF. Written as DNA, the CDR3 is TGTGCCACCAGTGATTCGTTAGCCGGCCCAGCTCGCAATGAGCAGTTCTTC.

The CDR3 bases are TGCAGCGTTGGCGGAGGGAATGAGCAGTACTTC. This encodes CSVGGGNEQYF. The V call is TRBV29-1, the J call TRBJ2-7; the D gene is possibly TRBD2 (6 bases). CDR3 length equals 11 residues. V was shortened by 4 bases and J by 7 bases, with 11 bases between the two germline ends. The V gene's germline CDR1 is SQVTM and CDR2 ANQGSEA.

CDR3 DNA sequence: TGTGCCAGCAGTGTTGGCTGGGGGCGCTACGAGCAGTACTTC. Translating gives CASSVGWGRYEQYF. The chain employs TRBV6-1 and TRBJ2-7; maybe TRBD1 (6 bases). V was trimmed by 4 bases and J by 3 bases, leaving 13 bases between them. Germline CDR1 is MNHNS and CDR2 is SASEGT. The length of the CDR3 is 14 residues.

The gene calls are TRBV12-3 or TRBV12-4 and TRBJ1-2, with 8 bases that match TRBD1. V lost 1 base to trimming and J lost 4 bases; unmatched junction nucleotides: 2. The CDR3 is 14 residues long. The CDR3 DNA reads TGTGCCAGCAGTTTAGGAGGGACAGGCTATGGCTACACCTTC. Its translation: CASSLGGTGYGYTF.

Concerning this clonotype itself: One end of the junction fails to match germline, which may point to a read error. The gene calls are TRBV14 and TRBJ2-3; the D is unclear. This CDR3 contains 17 residues. The V gene's germline CDR1 is SGHDN and CDR2 FVKESK. CDR3 sequence (DNA): TGTGCCAGCAGCCAAGATCGCAGTTGGGTACGCACAGCTACGCAGTATTTT. Translating it yields CASSQDRSWVRTATQYF. Full variable domain (remainder filled in from reference TRBV14 and TRBJ2-3): EAGVTQFPSHSVIEKGQTVTLRCDPISGHDNLYWYRRVMGKEIKFLLHFVKESKQDESGMPNNRFLAERTGGTYSTLKVQPAELEDSGVYFCASSQDRSWVRTATQYFGPGTRLTVL.

The rearrangement uses TRBV7-8 and TRBJ2-7; 10 bases line up with TRBD1. The CDR3 runs 15 residues. Germline V gives CDR1 SGHVS, CDR2 FQNEAQ. J was trimmed by 4 bases and V by 4 bases; bases with no gene match: 7. This chain's CDR3 is CASSSGQGTFYEQYF. As DNA, the CDR3 is TGTGCCAGCAGCTCGGGACAGGGGACTTTTTACGAGCAGTACTTC.

Written as DNA, the CDR3 is TGTGCCATCAGTGGATCCGGCGGGACTAACTCCTACGAGCAGTACTTC. Amino acids: CAISGSGGTNSYEQYF. This sequence joins TRBV10-3 and TRBJ2-7, with 7 bases matching TRBD2. This CDR3 has 16 residues. J lost 0 bases, V lost 4 bases, and 9 bases had no gene match. Germline V gene lookup returns CDR1 ENHRY and CDR2 SYGVKD.